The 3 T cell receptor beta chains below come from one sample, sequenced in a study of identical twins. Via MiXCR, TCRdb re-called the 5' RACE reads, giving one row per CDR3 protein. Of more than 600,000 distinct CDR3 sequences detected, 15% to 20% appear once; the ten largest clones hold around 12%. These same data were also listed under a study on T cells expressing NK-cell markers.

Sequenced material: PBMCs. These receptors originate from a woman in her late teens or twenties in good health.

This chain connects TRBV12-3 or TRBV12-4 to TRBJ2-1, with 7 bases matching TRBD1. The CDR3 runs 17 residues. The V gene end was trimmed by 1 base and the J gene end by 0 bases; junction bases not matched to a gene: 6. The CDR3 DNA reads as TGTGCCAGCAGTTTAGGGGCAGGACAGGACTCCTACAATGAGCAGTTCTTC. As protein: CASSLGAGQDSYNEQFF.

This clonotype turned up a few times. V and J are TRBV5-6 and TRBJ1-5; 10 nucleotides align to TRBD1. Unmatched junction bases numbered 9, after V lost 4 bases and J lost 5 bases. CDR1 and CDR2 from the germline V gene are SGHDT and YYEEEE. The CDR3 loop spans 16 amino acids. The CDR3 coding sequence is TGTGCCAGCAGCCTATGGGACAGGGGACGGCATCAGCCCCAGCATTTT. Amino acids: CASSLWDRGRHQPQHF.

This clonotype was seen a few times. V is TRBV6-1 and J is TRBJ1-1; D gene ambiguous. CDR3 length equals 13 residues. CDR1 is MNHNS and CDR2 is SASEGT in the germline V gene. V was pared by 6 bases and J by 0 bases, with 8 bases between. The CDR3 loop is CASSMTVNTEAFF. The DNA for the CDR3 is TGTGCCAGCAGCATGACTGTGAACACTGAAGCTTTCTTT.